The 16 T cell receptor beta chains in this list originate from one sample, sequenced in a study of early T cells in non-severe SARS-CoV-2 infection. TCRdb analysed the 5' RACE reads with MiXCR anew, one entry per CDR3 protein. Of around 63,000 distinct CDR3 sequences in the sample, approximately 9.1% were seen once. Sequencing was performed on whole blood, taken at baseline. Receptors were obtained from an adult who was a healthcare worker with PCR-confirmed SARS-CoV-2 infection or an uninfected control (not recorded which).

This clonotype has a count of ten or more. The chain links TRBV28 to TRBJ1-5; 8 nucleotides align to TRBD1. The CDR3 totals 14 residues. Per the germline V gene, CDR1 is MDHEN and CDR2 is SYDVKM. V was clipped by 6 bases and J by 5 bases; unmatched bases: 6. The CDR3: CASRNTGGHQPQHF. CDR3 nucleotide sequence: TGTGCCAGCAGAAATACAGGGGGGCATCAGCCCCAGCATTTT.

In this sample, this clonotype turned up a few times. The chain links TRBV3-1 to TRBJ1-1; D not certain. Trimming took 4 bases from V and 3 from J, leaving 15 bases between them. The CDR3 is 15 amino acids. Germline CDR1 reads LGHDT; CDR2 reads YNNKEL (reference sequence). This chain's CDR3 is CASSRAGRPDTEAFF. CDR3 DNA sequence: TGTGCCAGCAGCCGGGCGGGAAGACCGGACACTGAAGCTTTCTTT.

This clonotype showed up just a few times. The chain employs TRBV4-1 and TRBJ1-1; no clear D. The CDR3 consists of 12 residues. The germline V gene has CDR1 MGHRA and CDR2 YSYEKL. Trimming took off 1 base at V and 4 bases at J, with 4 bases between the two ends. The CDR3 protein is CASSQGFTEAFF. CDR3 bases: TGCGCCAGCAGCCAAGGGTTCACTGAAGCTTTCTTT.

This clonotype was detected many times. The chain has TRBV7-2 and TRBJ1-5, with D possibly matching TRBD1 (6 bases). Germline V lookup: CDR1 SGHTA, CDR2 FQGNSA. The germline V and J ends were trimmed by 8 bases and 0 bases, with 14 bases remaining between them. There are 15 residues in the CDR3. The CDR3: CASQEQGFSNQPQHF. In DNA, the CDR3 is TGTGCCAGCCAAGAACAGGGTTTTAGCAATCAGCCCCAGCATTTT.

In its sample, this clonotype was seen many times. The rearrangement uses TRBV7-2 and TRBJ1-1; D is unclear. Germline lookup yields CDR1 SGHTA and CDR2 FQGNSA. This CDR3 is 13 amino acids long. V was cut by 3 bases and J by 0 bases, with 5 bases left in between. The CDR3 sequence: CASSFRLNTEAFF. CDR3 DNA sequence: TGTGCCAGCAGCTTTCGACTGAACACTGAAGCTTTCTTT. Filled out from reference TRBV7-2 and TRBJ1-1, the complete variable domain reads GAGVSQSPSNKVTEKGKDVELRCDPISGHTALYWYRQSLGQGLEFLIYFQGNSAPDKSGLPSDRFSAERTGGSVSTLTIQRTQQEDSAVYLCASSFRLNTEAFFGQGTRLTVV.

This clonotype was seen at least ten times. The V gene is TRBV28, the J gene TRBJ2-7; the D is unclear. V was pared by 8 bases and J by 5 bases, with 10 bases between. In germline, CDR1 is MDHEN, CDR2 SYDVKM. The CDR3 is 11 amino acids. The CDR3 loop reads CASSLVNEQYF. The CDR3 region has the DNA TGTGCCAGCTCACTCGTAAACGAGCAGTACTTC.

This clonotype was recorded a few times. This chain uses TRBV6-1 with TRBJ2-1, with a weak D call TRBD1 (6 bases). V lost 6 bases, J lost 0 bases, and 12 bases lay in between. The CDR3 is made up of 15 amino acids. Looked up from germline, CDR1 is MNHNS and CDR2 is SASEGT. The CDR3 here is CASSKGVGSYNEQFF. The CDR3 DNA reads as TGTGCCAGCAGCAAGGGGGTGGGCTCCTACAATGAGCAGTTCTTC.

The chain links TRBV28 to TRBJ2-3, with 9 bases aligning to TRBD1. The V gene's germline CDR1 is MDHEN and CDR2 SYDVKM. V gave up 6 bases and J gave up 2 bases; unmatched junction bases: 9. CDR3 length equals 16 residues. DNA of the CDR3: TGTGCCAGCAGACTAACAGGGGGCCCACTCACAGATACGCAGTATTTT. It codes for CASRLTGGPLTDTQYF.

This clonotype was counted many times. The chain is built from TRBV12-3 or TRBV12-4 and TRBJ1-5, with TRBD1 matching 7 bases. V lost 3 bases, J lost 7 bases, and 6 bases stayed unmatched. CDR3 length: 14 amino acids. The CDR3 spells CASSFGGGGQPQHF. The CDR3 bases are TGTGCCAGCAGTTTCGGAGGGGGCGGACAGCCCCAGCATTTT.

The sample holds many counts of this clonotype. The chain combines TRBV6-5 with TRBJ2-3, with TRBD2 matching over 10 bases. Germline V gene lookup returns CDR1 MNHEY and CDR2 SVGAGI. J gave up 11 bases and V 5 bases, and 13 bases lay outside the gene matches. The length of the CDR3 is 15 residues. The chain's CDR3 is CASSALGTSVLGQYF. CDR3 DNA: TGTGCCAGCAGTGCGCTCGGGACTAGCGTTCTTGGGCAGTATTTT.

J is TRBJ2-5 and V is TRBV5-4, with TRBD2 identical over 16 bases. Germline trimming cut 3 bases from V and 2 bases from J; bases unmatched to any gene: 7. The CDR3 consists of 18 residues. The germline V gene encodes CDR1 SGHNT and CDR2 YYREEE (reference sequence). CDR3: CASSSGTSGRAGQETQYF. CDR3 nucleotides: TGTGCCAGCAGCTCAGGGACTAGCGGGAGGGCCGGGCAAGAGACCCAGTACTTC.

This clonotype was detected many times. The CDR3 protein is CASSQGQGNQPQHF. The CDR3 nucleotides read TGTGCCAGCAGCCAAGGACAGGGCAATCAGCCCCAGCATTTT. The rearrangement links TRBV3-1 to TRBJ1-5, with D possibly TRBD1 on 6 matching bases. The V gene lost 1 base and the J gene lost 2 bases, with 6 bases spanning the gap. The length of the CDR3 is 14 residues. Germline V gene data show CDR1 as LGHDT and CDR2 as YNNKEL (reference sequence).

This clonotype was counted many times. The chain has TRBV7-2 and TRBJ2-3; D is ambiguous. V shed 2 bases and J shed 0 bases, with 9 bases lying between them. Germline V gives CDR1 SGHTA, CDR2 FQGNSA. CDR3 length equals 15 residues. CDR3 amino acids: CASSLPRTSTDTQYF. The CDR3 nucleotides are TGTGCCAGCAGCTTACCGCGGACGAGCACAGATACGCAGTATTTT. Based on the CDR3 plus reference TRBV7-2 and TRBJ2-3, the full variable domain is GAGVSQSPSNKVTEKGKDVELRCDPISGHTALYWYRQSLGQGLEFLIYFQGNSAPDKSGLPSDRFSAERTGGSVSTLTIQRTQQEDSAVYLCASSLPRTSTDTQYFGPGTRLTVL.

This clonotype was counted many times. CDR3 nucleotide sequence: TGCGCCAGCAGCCCCGGACCTTACAATAGCAATCAGCCCCAGCATTTT. This sequence encodes CASSPGPYNSNQPQHF. This chain connects TRBV4-1 to TRBJ1-5, with no clear D. The CDR3 is 16 residues long. CDR1 and CDR2 (germline): MGHRA, YSYEKL. V gave up 4 bases and J gave up 0 bases, with 13 bases separating them.

This clonotype showed up many times. V is TRBV9 and J is TRBJ2-3; 7 bases align to TRBD2. This CDR3 spans 15 amino acids. V dropped 3 bases and J dropped 4; count of bases not matched to a gene: 8. Germline V gene data show CDR1 as SGDLS and CDR2 as YYNGEE. The DNA for the CDR3 is TGTGCCAGCAGCGCCACGGGAGGTCGGGCAGATACGCAGTATTTT. Protein: CASSATGGRADTQYF.

This clonotype has at least ten counts. The J gene is TRBJ1-2, the V gene TRBV28, with TRBD1 identical over 10 bases. The CDR3 runs to 16 residues. V lost 6 bases and J lost 3; bases outside the gene matches: 10. From germline, CDR1 is MDHEN and CDR2 SYDVKM. The CDR3 sequence is CASSTPGQGFDYGYTF. The CDR3 DNA reads as TGTGCCAGCAGCACACCGGGACAGGGGTTTGACTATGGCTACACCTTC.